This entry features one TCR beta chain sequence. Germline assignment: CDR1 SGHDT and CDR2 YYEEEE. The CDR3 totals 13 residues. Trimming cost V 2 bases and J 4 bases, with 9 bases left between them. The data were taken from a study of blood T cell repertoires in COVID-19. Across the study: Material from acute and convalescent COVID-19 was sourced from the United States, Italy and Spain.

Authors' processing steps: Counts of nucleated cells, estimated from reference gene primer amplification, were obtained. Produced via immunoSEQ multiplex PCR; TCRdb's table is partial and in-frame only. V, J and clone size were drawn from that table, and D and trimming were deduced from the DNA. The table has fewer than 200,000 clones, around 80% seen once. The source is a man between 60 and 70 years old with acute or convalescent COVID-19. The J gene is TRBJ1-1, the V gene TRBV5-6; D is perhaps TRBD1 (5 bases). The sample taken for sequencing was peripheral blood. CDR3 nucleotides: TGTGCCAGCAGCTTCGCCGGGGGCACTGAAGCTTTCTTT. Residues: CASSFAGGTEAFF.